This T cell receptor beta chain was sequenced for a study of Ad26.COV2.S vaccination and SARS-CoV-2 variants. Study in general: Doses of Ad26.COV2.S were injected into muscle once or twice, 56 days apart.

Trimming at V came to 3 bases and at J to 0 bases, leaving 11 bases not matched to a gene. The CDR3 is 19 amino acids. CDR1 is SGHAT, CDR2 FQNNGV, per germline. The table lists this clone with a count of one. Profiled with immunoSEQ multiplex PCR; TCRdb holds only in-frame clones, not every one. The profile shows approximately 500,000 clones, roughly 85% of them singletons. Treatment given: around 19 received Ad26.COV2.S at low or high dose, single or two shots; about 5 received placebo; per-sample allocation not given. The investigators took samples on day 63 after the first vaccine or placebo injection. Its platform was an Ad26 vector, and its expressed antigen was Wuhan-strain SARS-CoV-2 spike.

The chain has TRBV11-2 and TRBJ1-6; 7 bases align to TRBD1. This TCR was sampled from a person aged 18 to 65 who received the Ad26.COV2.S COVID-19 vaccine or a placebo. The sample in question was peripheral blood, obtained in a trial of Ad26.COV2.S vaccine versus placebo. CDR3 nucleotide sequence: TGTGCCAGCAGCTTCAATCCACACAGGGGAAGCTCCTATAATTCACCCCTCCACTTT. Protein: CASSFNPHRGSSYNSPLHF.